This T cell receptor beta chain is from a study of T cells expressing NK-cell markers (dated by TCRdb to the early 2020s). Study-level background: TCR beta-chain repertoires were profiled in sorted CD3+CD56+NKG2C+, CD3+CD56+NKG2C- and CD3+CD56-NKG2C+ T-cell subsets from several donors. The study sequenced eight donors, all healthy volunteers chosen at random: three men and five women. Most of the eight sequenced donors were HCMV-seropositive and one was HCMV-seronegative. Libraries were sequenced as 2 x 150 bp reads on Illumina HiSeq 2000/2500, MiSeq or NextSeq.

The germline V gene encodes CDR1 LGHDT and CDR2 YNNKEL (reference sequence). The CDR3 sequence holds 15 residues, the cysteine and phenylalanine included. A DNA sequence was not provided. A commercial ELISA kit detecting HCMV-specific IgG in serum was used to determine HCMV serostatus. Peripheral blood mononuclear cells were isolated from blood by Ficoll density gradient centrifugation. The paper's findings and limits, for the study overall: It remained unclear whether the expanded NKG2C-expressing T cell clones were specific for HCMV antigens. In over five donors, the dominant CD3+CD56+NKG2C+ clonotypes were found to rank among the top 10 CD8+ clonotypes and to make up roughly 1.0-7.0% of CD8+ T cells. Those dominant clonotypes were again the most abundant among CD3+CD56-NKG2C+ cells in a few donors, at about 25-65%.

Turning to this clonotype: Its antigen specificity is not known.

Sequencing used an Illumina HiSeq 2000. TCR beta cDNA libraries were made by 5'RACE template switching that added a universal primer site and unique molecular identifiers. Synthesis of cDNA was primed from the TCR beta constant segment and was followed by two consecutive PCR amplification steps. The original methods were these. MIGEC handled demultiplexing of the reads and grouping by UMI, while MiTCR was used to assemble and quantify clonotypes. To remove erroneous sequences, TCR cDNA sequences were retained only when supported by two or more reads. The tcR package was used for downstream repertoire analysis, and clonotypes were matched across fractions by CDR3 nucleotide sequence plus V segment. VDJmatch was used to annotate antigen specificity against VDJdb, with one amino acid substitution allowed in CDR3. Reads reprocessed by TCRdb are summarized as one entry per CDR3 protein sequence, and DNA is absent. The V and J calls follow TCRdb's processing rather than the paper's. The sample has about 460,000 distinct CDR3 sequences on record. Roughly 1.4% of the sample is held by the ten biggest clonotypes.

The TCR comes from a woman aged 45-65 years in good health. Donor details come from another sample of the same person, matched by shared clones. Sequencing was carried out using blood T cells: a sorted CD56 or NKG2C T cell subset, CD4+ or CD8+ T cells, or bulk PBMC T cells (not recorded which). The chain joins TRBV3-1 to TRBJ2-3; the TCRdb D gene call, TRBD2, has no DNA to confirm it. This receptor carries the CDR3 CASSQVGSGPDTQYF.